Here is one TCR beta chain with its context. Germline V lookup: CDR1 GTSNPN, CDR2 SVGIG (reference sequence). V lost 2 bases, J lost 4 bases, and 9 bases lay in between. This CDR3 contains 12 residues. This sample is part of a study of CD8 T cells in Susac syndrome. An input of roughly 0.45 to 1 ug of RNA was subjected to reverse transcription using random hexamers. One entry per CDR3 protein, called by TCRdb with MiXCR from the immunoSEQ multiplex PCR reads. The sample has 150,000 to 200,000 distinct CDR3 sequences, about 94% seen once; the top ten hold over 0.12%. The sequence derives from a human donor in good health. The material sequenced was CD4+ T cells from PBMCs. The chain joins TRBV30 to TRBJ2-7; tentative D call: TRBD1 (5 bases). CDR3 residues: CAWSPQGYEQYF. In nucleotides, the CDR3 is TGTGCCTGGAGTCCTCAGGGATACGAGCAGTACTTC. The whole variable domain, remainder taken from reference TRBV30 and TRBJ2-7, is SQTIHQWPATLVQPVGSPLSLECTVEGTSNPNLYWYRQAAGRGLQLLFYSVGIGQISSEVPQNLSASRPQDRQFILSSKKLLLSDSGFYLCAWSPQGYEQYFGPGTRLTVT.